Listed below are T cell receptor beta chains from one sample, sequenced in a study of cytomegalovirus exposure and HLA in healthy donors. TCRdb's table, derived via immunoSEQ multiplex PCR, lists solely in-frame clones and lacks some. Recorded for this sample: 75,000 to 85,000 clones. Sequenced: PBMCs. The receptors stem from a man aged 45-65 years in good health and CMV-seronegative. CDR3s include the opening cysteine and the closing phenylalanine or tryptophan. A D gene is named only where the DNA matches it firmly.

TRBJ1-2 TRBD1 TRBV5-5 CATADRDLYGYTF TGTGCCACCGCGGACAGGGACCTCTATGGCTACACCTTC
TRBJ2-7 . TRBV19 CASSTKGWQASYEQYF TGTGCCAGTAGTACAAAAGGATGGCAGGCCTCCTACGAGCAGTACTTC
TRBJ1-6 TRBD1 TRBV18 CASSPPGTGFNSPLHF TGTGCCAGCTCACCACCTGGGACAGGGTTTAATTCACCCCTCCACTTT
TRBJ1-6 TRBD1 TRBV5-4 CASSLGWDSYNSPLHF TGTGCCAGCAGCTTGGGTTGGGACAGCTATAATTCACCCCTCCACTTT
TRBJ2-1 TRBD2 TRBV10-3 CAISESTGGAANEQFF TGTGCCATCAGTGAGTCCACCGGGGGGGCCGCTAATGAGCAGTTCTTC
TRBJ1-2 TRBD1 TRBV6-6 CASSSSRDRSGGYTF TGTGCCAGCAGTTCCTCCCGGGACAGGTCGGGGGGCTACACCTTC
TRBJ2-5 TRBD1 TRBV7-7 CASSLRGQGRETQYF TGTGCTAGCAGCTTAAGGGGACAGGGGAGGGAGACCCAGTACTTC
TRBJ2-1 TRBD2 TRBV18 CASSPPLAGAYNEQFF TGTGCCAGCTCACCTCCTCTAGCGGGGGCCTACAATGAGCAGTTCTTC
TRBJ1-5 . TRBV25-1 CASSESNTGQPQHF TGTGCCAGCAGTGAATCCAACACGGGTCAGCCCCAGCATTTT
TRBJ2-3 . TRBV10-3 CAIRTVGADTQYF TGTGCCATCAGGACAGTTGGGGCAGATACGCAGTATTTT
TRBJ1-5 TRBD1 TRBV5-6 CASSSGTAGGNQPQHF TGTGCCAGCAGCTCCGGGACAGCAGGAGGCAATCAGCCCCAGCATTTT
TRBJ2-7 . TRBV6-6 CASSFSSSSYEQYF TGTGCCAGCAGCTTTAGCTCTAGTTCCTACGAGCAGTACTTC
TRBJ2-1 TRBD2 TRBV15 CATSRDLSGGHTSYNEQFF TGTGCCACCAGCAGAGACTTGAGCGGGGGCCATACCTCCTACAATGAGCAGTTCTTC
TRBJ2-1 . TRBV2 CASSARPGEQFF TGTGCCAGCAGTGCTCGGCCGGGTGAGCAGTTCTTC
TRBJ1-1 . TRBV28 CASSLPVINTEAFF TGTGCCAGCAGTTTACCGGTGATAAACACTGAAGCTTTCTTT
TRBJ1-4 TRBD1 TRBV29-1 CSVNRGGDEKLFF TGCAGCGTTAACAGGGGAGGTGATGAAAAACTGTTTTTT
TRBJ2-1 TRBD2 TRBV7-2 CASSLVVQRGGYEQFF TGTGCCAGCAGCTTAGTAGTCCAGCGGGGGGGTTATGAGCAGTTCTTC
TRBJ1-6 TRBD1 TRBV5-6 CASTGTVGDNSPLHF TGTGCCAGCACCGGGACAGTGGGGGATAATTCACCCCTCCACTTT
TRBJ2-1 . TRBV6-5 CASSYVPQNYNEQFF TGTGCCAGCAGTTATGTCCCACAGAACTACAATGAGCAGTTCTTC
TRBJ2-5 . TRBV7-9 CASIPTQQETQYF TGTGCCAGCATCCCCACACAGCAAGAGACCCAGTACTTC
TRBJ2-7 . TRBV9 CASSPSYSYEQYF TGTGCCAGCAGCCCGTCGTACAGTTACGAGCAGTACTTC
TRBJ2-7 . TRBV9 CASTKGEGHEQYF TGTGCCAGCACCAAGGGGGAGGGCCACGAGCAGTACTTC
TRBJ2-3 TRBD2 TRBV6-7 CASSYPPYSGEGTQYF TGTGCCAGCAGTTACCCCCCCTACAGTGGGGAGGGTACGCAGTATTTT